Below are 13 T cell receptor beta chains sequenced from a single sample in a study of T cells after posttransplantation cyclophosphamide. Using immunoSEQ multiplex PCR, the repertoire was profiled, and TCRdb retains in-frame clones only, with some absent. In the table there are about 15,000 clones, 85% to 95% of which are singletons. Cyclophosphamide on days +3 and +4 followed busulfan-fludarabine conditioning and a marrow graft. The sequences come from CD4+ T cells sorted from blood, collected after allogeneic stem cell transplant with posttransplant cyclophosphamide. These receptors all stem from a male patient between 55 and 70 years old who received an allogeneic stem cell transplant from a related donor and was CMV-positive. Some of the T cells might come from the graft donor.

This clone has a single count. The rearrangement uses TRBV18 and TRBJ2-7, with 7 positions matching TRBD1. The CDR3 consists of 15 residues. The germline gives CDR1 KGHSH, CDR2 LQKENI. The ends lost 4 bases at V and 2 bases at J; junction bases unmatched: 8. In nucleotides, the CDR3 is TGTGCCAGCTCACAAACGACAGGGCTGGCCTACGAGCAGTACTTC. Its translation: CASSQTTGLAYEQYF.

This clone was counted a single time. The CDR3 nucleotides read TGTGCCAGCAGCGTCCCAGGCCGTAACTATGGCTACACCTTC. This gives the protein CASSVPGRNYGYTF. The chain recombines TRBV6-1 with TRBJ1-2; D is unclear. Deletions cut 6 bases from V and 1 base from J, with 12 bases between. CDR3 length: 14 amino acids. Germline CDR1 and CDR2: MNHNS and SASEGT.

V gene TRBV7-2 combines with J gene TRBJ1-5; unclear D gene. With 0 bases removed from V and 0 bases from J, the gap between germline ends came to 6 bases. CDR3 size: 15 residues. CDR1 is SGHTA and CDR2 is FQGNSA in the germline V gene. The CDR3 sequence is CASSLALNSNQPQHF. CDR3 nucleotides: TGTGCCAGCAGCTTAGCGCTAAATAGCAATCAGCCCCAGCATTTT.

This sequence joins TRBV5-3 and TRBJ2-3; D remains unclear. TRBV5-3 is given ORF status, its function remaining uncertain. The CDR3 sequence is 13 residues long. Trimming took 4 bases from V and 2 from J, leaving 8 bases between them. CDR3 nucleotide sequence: TGTGCCAGAAGCCGGAGAGACACAGATACGCAGTATTTT. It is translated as CARSRRDTDTQYF.

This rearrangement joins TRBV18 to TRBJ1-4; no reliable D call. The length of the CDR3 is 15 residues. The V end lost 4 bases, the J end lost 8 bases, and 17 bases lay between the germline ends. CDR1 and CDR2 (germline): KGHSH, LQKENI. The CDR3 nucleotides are TGTGCCAGCTCACAAGCGGGAGTGAGAGGAGAAAAACTGTTTTTT. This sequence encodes CASSQAGVRGEKLFF.

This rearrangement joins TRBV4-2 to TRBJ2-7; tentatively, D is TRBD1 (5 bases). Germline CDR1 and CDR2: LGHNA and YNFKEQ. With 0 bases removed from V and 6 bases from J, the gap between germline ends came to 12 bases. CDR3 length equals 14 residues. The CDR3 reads CASSQDGRGSEQYF. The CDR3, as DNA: TGTGCCAGCAGCCAAGATGGAAGGGGCTCCGAGCAGTACTTC.

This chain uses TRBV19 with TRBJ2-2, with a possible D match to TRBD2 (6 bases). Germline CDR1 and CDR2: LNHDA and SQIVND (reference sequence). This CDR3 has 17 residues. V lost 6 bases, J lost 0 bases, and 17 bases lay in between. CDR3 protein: CASSTGWGDSNTGELFF. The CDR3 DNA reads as TGTGCCAGTAGCACTGGGTGGGGGGACTCGAACACCGGGGAGCTGTTTTTT.

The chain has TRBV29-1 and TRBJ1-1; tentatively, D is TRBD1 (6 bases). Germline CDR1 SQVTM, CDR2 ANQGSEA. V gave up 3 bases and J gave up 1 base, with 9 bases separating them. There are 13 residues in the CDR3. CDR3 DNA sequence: TGCAGCGTTGAGGGACAACCGAACACTGAAGCTTTCTTT. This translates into CSVEGQPNTEAFF.

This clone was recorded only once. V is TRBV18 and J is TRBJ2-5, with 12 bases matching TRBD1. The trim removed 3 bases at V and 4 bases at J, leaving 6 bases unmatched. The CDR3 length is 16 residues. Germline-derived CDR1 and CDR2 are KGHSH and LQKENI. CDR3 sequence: CASSPGQGAHGETQYF. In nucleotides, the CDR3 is TGTGCCAGCTCACCGGGACAGGGGGCGCATGGAGAGACCCAGTACTTC.

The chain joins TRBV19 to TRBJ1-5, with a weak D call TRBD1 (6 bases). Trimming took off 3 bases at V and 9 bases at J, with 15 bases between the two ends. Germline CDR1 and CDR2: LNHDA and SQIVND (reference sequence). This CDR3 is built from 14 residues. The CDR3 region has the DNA TGTGCCAGTAGTATGGGGTCAGGGGTTCGGCCCCAGCATTTT. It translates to CASSMGSGVRPQHF.

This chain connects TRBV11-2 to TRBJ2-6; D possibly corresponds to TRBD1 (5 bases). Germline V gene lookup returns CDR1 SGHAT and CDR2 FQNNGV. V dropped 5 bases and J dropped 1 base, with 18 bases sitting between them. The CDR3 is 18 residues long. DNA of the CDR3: TGTGCCAGCAGCAAAACCAGACAGACCAGATCTGGGGCCAACGTCCTGACTTTC. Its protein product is CASSKTRQTRSGANVLTF.

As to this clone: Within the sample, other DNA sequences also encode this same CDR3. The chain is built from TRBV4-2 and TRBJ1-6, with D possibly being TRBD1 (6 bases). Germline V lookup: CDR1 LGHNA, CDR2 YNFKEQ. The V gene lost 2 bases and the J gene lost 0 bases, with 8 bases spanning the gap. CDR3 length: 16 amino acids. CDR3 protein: CASSQWTDSYNSPLHF. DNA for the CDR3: TGTGCCAGCAGCCAATGGACAGACTCCTATAATTCACCCCTCCACTTT.

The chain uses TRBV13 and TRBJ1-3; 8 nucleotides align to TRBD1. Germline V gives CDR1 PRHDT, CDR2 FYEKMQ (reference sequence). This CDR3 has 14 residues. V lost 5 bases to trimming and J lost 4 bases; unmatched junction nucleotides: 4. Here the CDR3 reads CASSTDRAGNTIYF. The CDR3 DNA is TGTGCCAGCAGCACGGACAGGGCAGGAAACACCATATATTTT.